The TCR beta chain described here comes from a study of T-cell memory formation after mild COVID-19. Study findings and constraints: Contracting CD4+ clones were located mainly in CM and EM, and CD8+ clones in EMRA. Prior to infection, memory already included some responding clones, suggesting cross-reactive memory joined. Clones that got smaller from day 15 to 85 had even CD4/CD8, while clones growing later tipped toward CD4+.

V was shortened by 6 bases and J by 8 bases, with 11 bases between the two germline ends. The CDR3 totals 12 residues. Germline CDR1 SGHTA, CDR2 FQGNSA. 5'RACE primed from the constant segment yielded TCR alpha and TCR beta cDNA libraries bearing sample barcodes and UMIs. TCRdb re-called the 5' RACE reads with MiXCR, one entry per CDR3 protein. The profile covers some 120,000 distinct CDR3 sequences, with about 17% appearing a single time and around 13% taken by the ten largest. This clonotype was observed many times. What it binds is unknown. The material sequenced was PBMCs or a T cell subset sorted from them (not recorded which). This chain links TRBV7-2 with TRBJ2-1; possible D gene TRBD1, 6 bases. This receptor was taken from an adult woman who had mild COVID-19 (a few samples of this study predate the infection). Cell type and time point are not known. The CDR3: CASSSQGYEQFF. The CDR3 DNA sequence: TGTGCCAGCAGTTCACAGGGTTATGAGCAGTTCTTC.